The rows below give T cell receptor beta chains drawn from one sample of a study of metastatic and nonmetastatic thyroid tumors. TCRdb re-analyzed the PCR reads through MiXCR. The repertoire consists of 20,000 to 25,000 clones, with 12% occurring once and the leading ten covering roughly 6.4%. The sequencing input was blood. Receptors originate from a male donor with papillary thyroid cancer or a benign thyroid nodule (not recorded which). Some clones in this sample may be carry-over from other donors' samples. The CDR3 runs from the conserved cysteine through the conserved F or W. A D gene is named only where the DNA matches it firmly. Clone size is given for some rows only: seen once, a few or many times, or a class if the clone is expanded.

clone size: many; J gene: TRBJ1-6; V gene: TRBV9; D gene: NA; CDR3 protein: CASSPGSLNSPLHF; CDR3 DNA: TGTGCCAGCAGCCCAGGGTCCCTTAATTCACCCCTCCACTTT
clone size: medium-sized; J gene: TRBJ2-1; V gene: TRBV27; D gene: NA; CDR3 protein: CASSFSGDPLNEQFF; CDR3 DNA: TGTGCCAGCAGTTTTTCCGGGGATCCGCTTAATGAGCAGTTCTTC
clone size: many; J gene: TRBJ1-1; V gene: TRBV18; D gene: NA; CDR3 protein: CASSLEAYTEAFF; CDR3 DNA: TGTGCCAGCTCACTAGAAGCTTACACTGAAGCTTTCTTT
clone size: NA; J gene: TRBJ2-3; V gene: TRBV7-2; D gene: NA; CDR3 protein: CASSLAGATDTQYF; CDR3 DNA: TGTGCCAGCAGCTTAGCGGGGGCCACAGATACGCAGTATTTT
clone size: many; J gene: TRBJ2-6; V gene: TRBV12-3/TRBV12-4; D gene: NA; CDR3 protein: CASSLFWGTGANVLTF; CDR3 DNA: TGTGCCAGCAGTTTATTTTGGGGGACTGGGGCCAACGTCCTGACTTTC
clone size: NA; J gene: TRBJ1-5; V gene: TRBV2; D gene: NA; CDR3 protein: CASNGQGNQPQHF; CDR3 DNA: TGTGCCAGCAACGGGCAGGGCAATCAGCCCCAGCATTTT
clone size: many; J gene: TRBJ2-4; V gene: TRBV2; D gene: NA; CDR3 protein: CASSESALSIPKNIQYF; CDR3 DNA: TGTGCCAGCAGTGAGAGCGCATTATCGATCCCCAAAAACATTCAGTACTTC
clone size: many; J gene: TRBJ1-1; V gene: TRBV15; D gene: NA; CDR3 protein: CATSRSYTGQGNTEAFF; CDR3 DNA: TGTGCCACCAGCAGATCATATACGGGGCAGGGGAACACTGAAGCTTTCTTT
clone size: NA; J gene: TRBJ2-1; V gene: TRBV6-1; D gene: TRBD2; CDR3 protein: CASTRRGDLANEQFF; CDR3 DNA: TGTGCCAGCACGCGCCGGGGGGATTTGGCAAATGAGCAGTTCTTC
clone size: many; J gene: TRBJ1-3; V gene: TRBV30; D gene: NA; CDR3 protein: CAWSVGANRGNTIYF; CDR3 DNA: TGTGCCTGGAGCGTAGGGGCGAACCGGGGAAACACCATATATTTT
clone size: NA; J gene: TRBJ1-2; V gene: TRBV30; D gene: TRBD1; CDR3 protein: CAWGQGNYGYTF; CDR3 DNA: TGTGCCTGGGGACAGGGAAACTATGGCTACACCTTC
clone size: NA; J gene: TRBJ2-5; V gene: TRBV28; D gene: TRBD2; CDR3 protein: CASCPCTSGSGAEETQYF; CDR3 DNA: TGTGCCAGCTGCCCTTGCACTAGCGGGAGTGGTGCAGAAGAGACCCAGTACTTC
clone size: many; J gene: TRBJ2-1; V gene: TRBV7-9; D gene: TRBD1; CDR3 protein: CASSKNRGNEQFF; CDR3 DNA: TGTGCCAGCAGCAAAAACAGGGGAAATGAGCAGTTCTTC
clone size: many; J gene: TRBJ1-2; V gene: TRBV20-1; D gene: NA; CDR3 protein: CSALPSTSNGYTF; CDR3 DNA: TGCAGTGCTCTGCCCAGCACGTCAAATGGCTACACCTTC
clone size: NA; J gene: TRBJ1-1; V gene: TRBV6-1; D gene: NA; CDR3 protein: CASSPRGGNTEAFF; CDR3 DNA: TGTGCCAGCAGTCCTAGGGGGGGGAACACTGAAGCTTTCTTT
clone size: many; J gene: TRBJ1-5; V gene: TRBV12-3/TRBV12-4; D gene: NA; CDR3 protein: CASSLSYSNQPQHF; CDR3 DNA: TGTGCCAGCAGTTTAAGCTATAGCAATCAGCCCCAGCATTTT
clone size: many; J gene: TRBJ2-5; V gene: TRBV11-2; D gene: NA; CDR3 protein: CASSLGRTGTGETQYF; CDR3 DNA: TGTGCCAGCAGCTTAGGACGAACAGGGACGGGAGAGACCCAGTACTTC